The text below deals with one TCR beta chain. The germline V gene has CDR1 SGHDT and CDR2 YYEEEE. There are 15 residues in the CDR3. With V trimmed by 0 bases and J by 2 bases, 3 bases remained unmatched. The sample comes from a study of shared T cell receptors in the human thymus. The data were produced by immunoSEQ multiplex PCR, yet TCRdb's version contains in-frame clones alone and is incomplete. The sample has 720,000 or so clones; 80% to 90% are singletons. Separately, the same data were catalogued under a study of human thymus T cells. This second report adds: Donors were healthy Finnish infants having corrective surgery for congenital heart defects. Thymic resections from corrective heart surgery supplied the tissue.

Input material: thymocytes. The rearrangement links TRBV5-6 to TRBJ2-7; TRBD1 aligns across 9 bases. The receptor was derived from a girl under three years old with a congenital heart defect. In nucleotides, the CDR3 is TGTGCCAGCAGCTTGGACAGGGGGCGCCCCTACGAGCAGTACTTC. Translated, it gives CASSLDRGRPYEQYF.